Sequencing of this T cell receptor (beta chain) was carried out in a study of shared clonotypes between healthy human individuals. Study-level findings and limits: Researchers found naive subsets generally carried larger estimated richness than memory subsets.

Replicate PCRs from sorted subsets contained roughly 200 ng DNA, which is some 32,000 T cell genomes. Some clones are missing from TCRdb's copy, which holds only in-frame ones; the method was immunoSEQ multiplex PCR. The table records about 2 million clones, approximately 95% of them present only once. The germline gives CDR1 SNHLY, CDR2 FYNNEI. CDR3 size: 17 residues. V lost 2 bases and J lost 1, with 17 bases in between. The naive CD8 fraction comprised CD45RO-negative cells positively selected for CCR7 and excluded terminally differentiated effector memory CD45RA+ cells. Notes on this clone: No antigen is known for it.

The sequenced material came from naive CD8+ T cells sorted from blood. This clonotype was obtained from a man between 18 and 29 years old in good health. The gene calls are TRBV2 and TRBJ1-2; D gene ambiguous. As DNA, the CDR3 is TGTGCCAGCAGTGAAAATCGCGGAGCTCCTAGTAACTATGGCTACACCTTC. It encodes CASSENRGAPSNYGYTF.